The 26 T cell receptor beta chains reported below all come from one sample, sequenced in a study of T cells in Graves' hyperthyroidism and ophthalmopathy. RNA transcripts gave rise to amplified TCR beta CDR3 regions. The HTBI primer set was used in a first-round RT-PCR of the TCR CDR3. From the multiplex PCR reads, TCRdb called clonotypes with MiXCR, one entry per CDR3 protein. The sample carries about 300,000 distinct CDR3 sequences, about 19% recorded once. The sample was blood. Receptor source: a man aged 50 to 60 with Graves' ophthalmopathy.

This clonotype appeared a few times. The gene calls are TRBV7-2 and TRBJ2-5; 7 positions match TRBD2. The CDR3 is made up of 15 amino acids. The V and J ends lost 2 bases and 5 bases, in that order; junction bases with no gene match: 8. Germline assignment: CDR1 SGHTA and CDR2 FQGNSA. CDR3 in amino acids: CASSLWRLAGETQYF. The CDR3 coding sequence is TGTGCCAGCAGCTTATGGAGACTAGCAGGGGAGACCCAGTACTTC.

This clonotype was detected a few times. The chain is built from TRBV7-6 and TRBJ2-1, with 11 bases aligning to TRBD2. V shed 1 base, J shed 7 bases, and the junction held 6 bases outside the gene matches. The CDR3 covers 16 residues. The germline V gene has CDR1 SGHVS and CDR2 FNYEAQ. The CDR3 DNA reads TGTGCCAGCAGCTTAGAATCGGCTAGCGGGAGGAATGAGCAGTTCTTC. The encoded protein is CASSLESASGRNEQFF.

This clonotype was observed a few times. The rearrangement uses TRBV27 and TRBJ2-1; 11 bases align to TRBD2. The CDR3 covers 16 residues. Germline-derived CDR1 and CDR2 are MNHEY and SMNVEV (reference sequence). The J segment lost 7 bases and the V segment lost 4 bases, leaving 9 bases of the junction unmatched. CDR3 sequence: CASSSLAGGAWNEQFF. In DNA, the CDR3 is TGTGCCAGCAGTTCCCTAGCGGGAGGTGCTTGGAATGAGCAGTTCTTC.

This clonotype turned up a few times. The chain carries TRBV20-1 and TRBJ2-1; 13 nucleotides agree with TRBD2. CDR3 length equals 15 residues. Germline V lookup: CDR1 DFQATT, CDR2 SNEGSKA (reference sequence). V shed 3 bases, J shed 4 bases, and the junction held 3 bases outside the gene matches. The CDR3: CSASGGLAGYNEQFF. Here the CDR3 DNA reads TGCAGTGCTAGTGGGGGACTAGCGGGATACAATGAGCAGTTCTTC.

Many counts were recorded for this clonotype. This chain connects TRBV5-1 to TRBJ2-3, with 11 bases identical to TRBD1. The V gene end was trimmed by 4 bases and the J gene end by 8 bases; junction bases not matched to a gene: 18. Germline CDR1 reads SGHRS; CDR2 reads YFSETQ. This CDR3 is 18 amino acids long. CDR3 nucleotides: TGCGCCAGCAGCCTGACCATGCTTGGACAGGGGGCGCCCGGTACGCAGTATTTT. Encoded protein: CASSLTMLGQGAPGTQYF.

This chain joins TRBV6-1 and TRBJ2-1; no reliable D call. Germline-derived CDR1 and CDR2 are MNHNS and SASEGT. The CDR3 extends over 15 amino acids. With 4 bases removed from V and 0 bases from J, the gap between germline ends came to 10 bases. CDR3 nucleotide sequence: TGTGCCAGCAGTGCCGGTCACAGCTCCTACAATGAGCAGTTCTTC. It codes for CASSAGHSSYNEQFF.

In its sample, this clonotype was seen many times. The rearrangement links TRBV27 to TRBJ2-7, with D possibly being TRBD2 (6 bases). The CDR3 covers 12 residues. V was shortened by 7 bases and J by 3 bases, with 10 bases between the two germline ends. Germline CDR1 is MNHEY and CDR2 is SMNVEV (reference sequence). The CDR3 DNA sequence: TGTGCCAGCATCGGGGGAGACTACGAGCAGTACTTC. It specifies CASIGGDYEQYF.

Concerning this clonotype itself: The germline gene is not matched at one end of the junction; a read error may be the cause. The chain is built from TRBV9 and TRBJ1-1; D uncertain. The CDR3 covers 14 residues. The germline gives CDR1 SGDLS, CDR2 YYNGEE. The CDR3 sequence is CASSVVAENTEASF. Here the CDR3 DNA reads TGTGCCAGCAGCGTAGTTGCAGAGAACACTGAAGCTTCCTTT.

This clonotype was found a few times. The gene calls are TRBV6-1 and TRBJ2-7; 8 positions agree with TRBD2. CDR3 length equals 13 residues. Unmatched junction bases numbered 2, after V lost 5 bases and J lost 2 bases. Germline values: CDR1 MNHNS, CDR2 SASEGT. In nucleotides, the CDR3 is TGTGCCAGCAGTAACGGGAGGGCCTACGAGCAGTACTTC. It yields the protein CASSNGRAYEQYF.

This clonotype was observed at least ten times. The chain carries TRBV28 and TRBJ2-7, with D perhaps matching TRBD1 or TRBD2 (5 bases each). The CDR3 is 16 residues long. Trimming took off 5 bases at V and 0 bases at J, with 17 bases between the two ends. Germline-derived CDR1 and CDR2 are MDHEN and SYDVKM. CDR3 nucleotides: TGTGCCAGCAGTCCCCAAGGGACGGTCAGCTCCTACGAGCAGTACTTC. Translating it yields CASSPQGTVSSYEQYF.

This clonotype was counted many times. This chain joins TRBV5-1 and TRBJ1-3; D gene ambiguous. V dropped 0 bases and J dropped 0 bases, with 7 bases sitting between them. Looked up from germline, CDR1 is SGHRS and CDR2 is YFSETQ. This CDR3 comprises 15 residues. The CDR3 DNA follows: TGCGCCAGCAGCTTGGGGGAGAGCTCTGGAAACACCATATATTTT. Translated, it gives CASSLGESSGNTIYF.

On this clonotype itself: At one end, the junction sequence differs from germline, possibly due to a read error. The chain is built from TRBV20-1 and TRBJ2-4; tentatively, D is TRBD1 (5 bases). The CDR3 length is 14 residues. The germline V gene encodes CDR1 DFQATT and CDR2 SNEGSKA (reference sequence). CDR3 sequence reads: CSAETGEAENIQYF. DNA of the CDR3: TGCAGTGCCGAAACAGGTGAAGCCGAAAACATTCAGTACTTC.

This clonotype came up many times. The chain employs TRBV28 and TRBJ1-4, with a weak D call TRBD1 (6 bases). Germline CDR1 reads MDHEN; CDR2 reads SYDVKM. The germline V and J ends were trimmed by 7 bases and 7 bases, with 16 bases remaining between them. The CDR3 is 14 residues long. CDR3: CASTPGGRVEKLFF. For the CDR3, the DNA is TGTGCCAGCACTCCCGGGGGGCGCGTTGAAAAACTGTTTTTT.

This clonotype was detected many times. CDR3 region: CASSPRLAGSDEQFF. The CDR3 DNA reads TGTGCCAGCAGCCCAAGGCTAGCGGGGTCTGATGAGCAGTTCTTC. V is TRBV11-2 and J is TRBJ2-1, with 9 nucleotides matching TRBD2. The germline V gene has CDR1 SGHAT and CDR2 FQNNGV. CDR3 size: 15 residues. V lost 5 bases and J lost 8; bases outside the gene matches: 10.

This chain links TRBV13 with TRBJ1-2, with no clear D. With 5 bases removed from V and 8 bases from J, the gap between germline ends came to 21 bases. This CDR3 is 15 amino acids long. Germline values: CDR1 PRHDT, CDR2 FYEKMQ (reference sequence). CDR3 amino acids: CASSVYSSRTWGYTF. In DNA, the CDR3 is TGTGCCAGCAGCGTTTACTCTTCCCGGACGTGGGGCTACACCTTC. Full variable domain (outside the CDR3, taken from reference TRBV13 and TRBJ1-2): AAGVIQSPRHLIKEKRETATLKCYPIPRHDTVYWYQQGPGQDPQFLISFYEKMQSDKGSIPDRFSAQQFSDYHSELNMSSLELGDSALYFCASSVYSSRTWGYTFGSGTRLTVV.

The chain carries TRBV6-1 and TRBJ1-4; D may be TRBD1 (6 bases). V lost 5 bases and J lost 2, with 15 bases in between. Germline CDR1 MNHNS, CDR2 SASEGT. The CDR3 extends over 16 amino acids. The CDR3 here is CASSPIVDSTNEKLFF. In DNA, the CDR3 is TGTGCCAGCAGTCCAATCGTGGACAGTACTAATGAAAAACTGTTTTTT.

In this sample, this clonotype turned up a few times. The chain employs TRBV29-1 and TRBJ2-7, with 7 bases aligning to TRBD2. This CDR3 spans 13 amino acids. The germline V gene has CDR1 SQVTM and CDR2 ANQGSEA. Trimming cost V 3 bases and J 0 bases; bases outside gene matches: 2. The CDR3, as DNA: TGCAGCGTTGAGAGCGGGGTCTCCTACGAGCAGTACTTC. Residues: CSVESGVSYEQYF.

This clonotype was seen at least ten times. The J gene is TRBJ2-5, the V gene TRBV20-1; 10 positions match TRBD2. This CDR3 has 17 residues. Germline lookup yields CDR1 DFQATT and CDR2 SNEGSKA (reference sequence). With V trimmed by 0 bases and J by 5 bases, 12 bases remained unmatched. CDR3 amino acids: CSARDHTSGTHVETQYF. CDR3 nucleotides: TGCAGTGCTAGAGATCATACTAGCGGGACCCACGTGGAGACCCAGTACTTC.

CDR3 sequence: CATSSGRDEQFF. The DNA for the CDR3 is TGTGCCACCAGTAGCGGGCGGGATGAGCAGTTCTTC. The chain couples TRBV24-1 to TRBJ2-1; a weak D match, TRBD2 (6 bases). Trimming took 6 bases from V and 8 from J, leaving 10 bases between them. The CDR3 has 12 residues. Per germline, CDR1 KGHDR and CDR2 SFDVKD.

The J gene is TRBJ2-1, the V gene TRBV4-1; TRBD2 might be the D (5 bases). This CDR3 has 16 residues. V was shortened by 1 base and J by 4 bases, with 14 bases between the two germline ends. The germline CDR1 and CDR2 sequences are MGHRA and YSYEKL. This CDR3 is CASSQVGRARYNEQFF. The CDR3 bases are TGCGCCAGCAGCCAAGTGGGGAGAGCGAGGTACAATGAGCAGTTCTTC.

This clonotype has at least ten counts. The chain couples TRBV12-3 or TRBV12-4 to TRBJ1-1; the D is unclear. CDR3 length: 13 residues. Trimming pared 5 bases from V and 3 bases from J, leaving 10 bases between. CDR3 in amino acids: CASSRDSDTEAFF. The CDR3 DNA reads as TGTGCCAGCAGTCGGGATTCGGACACTGAAGCTTTCTTT.

The rearrangement joins TRBV28 to TRBJ2-7; 8 bases fit TRBD1. Germline V gene sequence: CDR1 MDHEN, CDR2 SYDVKM. There are 15 residues in the CDR3. Trimming cost V 6 bases and J 0 bases; bases outside gene matches: 7. The chain's CDR3 is CASSPTGGASYEQYF. DNA of the CDR3: TGTGCCAGCAGCCCCACAGGGGGAGCCTCCTACGAGCAGTACTTC.

The J gene is TRBJ2-3, the V gene TRBV20-1; D uncertain. Deletions cut 3 bases from V and 2 bases from J, with 6 bases between. This CDR3 region has 12 residues. Germline CDR1 is DFQATT and CDR2 is SNEGSKA (reference sequence). The CDR3 is CSASGSTDTQYF. CDR3 coding DNA: TGCAGTGCTAGTGGATCCACAGATACGCAGTATTTT.

This clonotype was detected many times. The chain joins TRBV30 to TRBJ2-1; no firm D call. V lost 3 bases to trimming and J lost 7 bases, with 10 bases between them. The CDR3 sequence is 12 residues long. The germline V gene encodes CDR1 GTSNPN and CDR2 SVGIG (reference sequence). The CDR3 DNA sequence: TGTGCCTGGAGGCTTACTACAAATGAGCAGTTCTTC. Translation gives CAWRLTTNEQFF.

In DNA form, the CDR3 reads TGTGCCAGCAGCCTCCGAATGGGGACCTACGAGCAGTACTTC. Its translation: CASSLRMGTYEQYF. The rearrangement links TRBV5-6 to TRBJ2-7, with D uncertain. Germline V CDR1 and CDR2: SGHDT, YYEEEE. The CDR3 spans 14 residues. The V end lost 4 bases, the J end lost 2 bases, and 13 bases lay between the germline ends.

The J gene is TRBJ1-1, the V gene TRBV29-1; the D gene is possibly TRBD1 (5 bases). The CDR3 totals 14 residues. The germline CDR1 and CDR2 sequences are SQVTM and ANQGSEA. V lost 7 bases, J lost 4 bases, and 19 bases lay in between. The CDR3 region is CSGGGGVGFTEAFF. The CDR3 nucleotides are TGCAGCGGTGGTGGGGGAGTAGGTTTCACTGAAGCTTTCTTT.